This TCR beta chain was recovered during a study of OX40 agonist ivuxolimab in advanced cancers. Across the whole study: Partial response was recorded in three patients: one hepatocellular carcinoma and two cutaneous melanoma cases.

The CDR3 length is 16 residues. Trimming pared 5 bases from V and 3 bases from J, leaving 17 bases between. The germline gives CDR1 SGHVS, CDR2 FNYEAQ. Overall study findings and caveats: Low normalized T-cell clonal expansion was additionally recorded for some nonresponders.

Assay: immunoSEQ multiplex PCR; the TCRdb copy retains only in-frame clones and omits some. The table has 70,000 or so clones, 70% to 90% seen once; the top ten hold roughly 1.3%. It was autoimmune disease history or systemic immunosuppression that excluded patients. A word on this clone: Its specificity is not known.

This chain links TRBV7-6 with TRBJ2-4; TRBD1 is a possible D gene (6 bases). This sample comprised CD4+ or CD8+ T cells sorted from blood, obtained in a trial of the OX40 agonist ivuxolimab. The sequence came from an adult with an advanced solid tumor such as melanoma, head and neck, liver or kidney cancer. The CDR3 DNA sequence: TGTGCCAGCAGCCCCCGGGCAGGGGTGGGCAAAAACATTCAGTACTTC. Translation: CASSPRAGVGKNIQYF.